The source of this TCR beta chain is a study of shared T cell receptors in the human thymus (dated by TCRdb to the early 2020s). A note on the overall study: The study examined how the human thymus generates shared, self-reactive T-cell receptor alpha chains.

Ends trimmed: V by 5 bases, J by 0 bases; bases unmatched to a gene: 12. Including cysteine and phenylalanine, the CDR3 has 17 amino acids. The kept DNA is CDR3 alone, 51 bases in frame from the first base. CDR1 and CDR2 are read off the germline V gene (reference sequence) as MNHEY and SMNVEV. The library was produced with the immunoSEQ multiplex PCR assay. As stored in TCRdb, this immuneACCESS dataset retains in-frame rearrangements with V and J assigned. A fraction of the clones does not appear; measured against another copy, unresolved V genes explain less than half of the discrepancy, and the remainder lacks a known reason. This sample gives hundreds of thousands of clones in total; roughly 90% of them show up just once. Clones ranked in the top ten supply 0.0095% to 0.013% of the sample. About this clone: This clone's antigen is unknown. Qualities for individual bases were not recorded, and no much larger clone is one base off.

Another study also made use of these data, one on human thymus T cells. Reported in the second study: The donors were immunologically healthy infants in Finland who had open corrective cardiac surgery for congenital heart defects. Thymus tissue was obtained as surgical resects removed during corrective cardiac surgery. Both the thymic and the peripheral blood repertoires appeared to show biased V and J gene segment usage. The related research found that thymic TCR repertoires overlapped highly between unrelated individuals. TCR alpha and beta repertoires from seven to nine infant thymus samples and a few related peripheral blood samples were characterized in the study. Donor ages ranging from about 7 to 250 days were recorded, and roughly six male and a couple of female infants were included in the cohort. After being mechanically released from the tissue, thymocytes were kept at -70 degrees C in pellets of roughly 10-30 million cells. A QIAsymphony instrument was used to extract genomic DNA from frozen cell pellets. TCRB and TCRAD loci were amplified from a standardized quantity of quality-controlled genomic DNA using the immunoSEQ multiplex PCR assay. The amplicons spanned the V(D)J region and were long enough to cover the CDR3 and allow V and J genes to be identified. Amplicon sequencing was performed on an Illumina platform through the commercial immunoSEQ service. Primer bias and sequencing errors were corrected as previously described, and TCRAD and TCRB were defined on the basis of the IMGT database. The repertoires were analysed using immunoSEQ Analyzer 3.0 and VDJTools for basic statistics, V/J segment usage, diversity estimates, rarefaction and pairwise overlap. Diversity was estimated with Chao1, ChaoE, Efron-Thisted, Shannon and inverse Simpson indices, and also on datasets down-sampled to the smallest sample. For repertoire overlap, CDR3 nucleotide sequence, V gene and J gene had to match strictly, and clustering was done by Jaccard-based multidimensional scaling. On average, thymus samples gave hundreds of thousands of unique TCRB clonotypes, whereas blood samples gave about 84,000.

The TCR comes from a boy under two years old with a congenital heart defect. Donor details come from another sample of the same person, matched by shared clones. The chain employs TRBV27 and TRBJ2-7; the junction holds 8 bases that match TRBD2. The sample comprised thymocytes. The CDR3 loop reads CASSPGGSGADSYEQYF. The DNA is TGTGCCAGCAGTCCCGGGGGTAGCGGGGCCGACTCCTACGAGCAGTACTTC.